This entry lists 2 T cell receptor beta chains sequenced from one sample in a study of identical twins. MiXCR was run by TCRdb on the 5' RACE reads, yielding one entry per CDR3 protein. The sample includes roughly 540,000 distinct CDR3 sequences, around 20% of them seen just once. Separately, the same data were catalogued under a study of T cells expressing NK-cell markers.

Sequenced sample: CD4+ T cells sorted from blood. The receptors derive from a young woman in good health.

The chain joins TRBV20-1 to TRBJ1-1; 8 bases are shared with TRBD1. V lost 6 bases to trimming and J lost 6 bases; unmatched junction nucleotides: 12. Germline CDR1 is DFQATT and CDR2 is SNEGSKA (reference sequence). This CDR3 comprises 14 residues. CDR3: CSARRTGKQAEAFF. In nucleotides, the CDR3 is TGCAGTGCCAGAAGGACAGGGAAGCAGGCTGAAGCTTTCTTT.

The chain employs TRBV5-4 and TRBJ2-7; D is perhaps TRBD2 (6 bases). Germline V gene sequence: CDR1 SGHNT, CDR2 YYREEE (reference sequence). The CDR3 length is 15 residues. V lost 4 bases and J 2 bases, leaving 16 bases between the germline ends. CDR3 sequence: CASSAPKGLTYEQYF. DNA for the CDR3: TGTGCCAGCAGCGCGCCAAAAGGACTAACCTACGAGCAGTACTTC.